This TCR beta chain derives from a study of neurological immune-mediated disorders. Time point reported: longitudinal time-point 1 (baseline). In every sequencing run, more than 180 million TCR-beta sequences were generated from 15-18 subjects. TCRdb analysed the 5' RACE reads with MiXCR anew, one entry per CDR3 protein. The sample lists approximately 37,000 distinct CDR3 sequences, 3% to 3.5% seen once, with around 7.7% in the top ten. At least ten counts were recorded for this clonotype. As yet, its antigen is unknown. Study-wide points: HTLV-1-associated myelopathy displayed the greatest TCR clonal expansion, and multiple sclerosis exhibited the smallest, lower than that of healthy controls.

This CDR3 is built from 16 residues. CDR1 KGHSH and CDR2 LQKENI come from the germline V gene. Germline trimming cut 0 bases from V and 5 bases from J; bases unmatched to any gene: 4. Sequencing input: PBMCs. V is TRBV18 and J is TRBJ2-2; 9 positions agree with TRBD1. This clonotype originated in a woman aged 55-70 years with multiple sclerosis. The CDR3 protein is CASSPPNRGLTGELFF. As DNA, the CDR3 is TGTGCCAGCTCACCACCGAACAGGGGGCTAACCGGGGAGCTGTTTTTT.